The clone carrying this TCR beta chain occurred a few times. TCRdb fed the RT-PCR reads into MiXCR, producing one record per CDR3 protein. The sample lists about 570,000 distinct CDR3 sequences, around 11% occurring once. This specimen comes from a study of response to subunit inactivated influenza vaccine. Trimming at V came to 6 bases and at J to 4 bases, leaving 5 bases not matched to a gene. The CDR3 is 14 amino acids. Looked up from germline, CDR1 is DFQATT and CDR2 is SNEGSKA (reference sequence). This TCR derives from a man between 45 and 60 years old who received an inactivated influenza vaccine. Sequencing used PBMCs from blood, obtained on the day of vaccination. The chain combines TRBV20-1 with TRBJ2-1; 11 bases match TRBD2. The CDR3 coding sequence is TGCAGTGCGGGGGGACTAGCGGAATACAATGAGCAGTTCTTC. Translating gives CSAGGLAEYNEQFF.